These T cell receptor beta chains were read from a single sample in a study of shared clonotypes between healthy human individuals. The data were produced by immunoSEQ multiplex PCR, yet TCRdb's version contains in-frame clones alone and is incomplete. This sample has 950,000 to 1,100,000 clones, with about four fifths found just once. The sequencing sample was made of memory CD4+ T cells from PBMCs. The source of these receptors is a man between 18 and 29 years old in good health. Some clones in this sample may be carry-over from other donors' samples. CDR3s include the opening cysteine and the closing phenylalanine or tryptophan.

J,V,CDR3
TRBJ2-2,TRBV5-1,CASSLWLRPGNTGELFF
TRBJ2-7,TRBV14,CASGRITYEQYF
TRBJ2-6,TRBV2,CASSVESGANVLTF
TRBJ1-5,TRBV28,CASSRTGEGGQPQHF
TRBJ1-1,TRBV11-2,CASSWGRANTEAFF
TRBJ1-2,TRBV28,CASSNNRGISYGYTF
TRBJ2-3,TRBV27,CASSLGDTQYF
TRBJ2-7,TRBV7-2,CASSSRDWGSYEQYF
TRBJ2-7,TRBV6-9,CASSSDLAGPEGEQYF
TRBJ2-7,TRBV13,CASSLGPRGRGEQYF
TRBJ2-3,TRBV5-4,CASSPDRGEYF
TRBJ2-3,TRBV18,CASSPPAQGGDTQYF
TRBJ2-7,TRBV9,CASSVGTTSYEQYF
TRBJ2-3,TRBV27,CASSATDRADTQYF
TRBJ2-2,TRBV30,CAWRQGRTGELFF
TRBJ2-5,TRBV29-1,CSVDTDWRRETQYF
TRBJ2-7,TRBV4-3,CASSQDHLREAYEQYF
TRBJ1-1,TRBV9,CASSEGARGTEAFF
TRBJ2-7,TRBV5-1,CASSLSAGLTYEQYF
TRBJ2-4,TRBV19,CASSIGQGRAKNIQYF